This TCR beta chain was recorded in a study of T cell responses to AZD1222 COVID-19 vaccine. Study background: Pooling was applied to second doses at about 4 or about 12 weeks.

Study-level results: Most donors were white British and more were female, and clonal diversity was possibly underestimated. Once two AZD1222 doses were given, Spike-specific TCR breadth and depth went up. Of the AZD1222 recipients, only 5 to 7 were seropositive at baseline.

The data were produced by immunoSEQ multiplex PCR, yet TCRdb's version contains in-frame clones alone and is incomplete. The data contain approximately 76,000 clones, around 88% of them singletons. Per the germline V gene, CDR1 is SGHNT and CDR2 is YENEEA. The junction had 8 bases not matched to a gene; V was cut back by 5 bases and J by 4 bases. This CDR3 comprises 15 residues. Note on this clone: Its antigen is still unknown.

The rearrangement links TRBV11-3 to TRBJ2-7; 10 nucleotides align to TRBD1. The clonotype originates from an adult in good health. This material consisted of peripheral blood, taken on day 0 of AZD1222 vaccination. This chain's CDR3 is CASSKKTGGGYEQYF. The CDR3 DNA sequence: TGTGCCAGCAGCAAAAAGACAGGGGGCGGGTACGAGCAGTACTTC.